Sequencing of this TCR beta chain was carried out in a study of shared clonotypes between healthy human individuals. Study-wide background: There were three CD4 naive, three CD4 memory, two CD8 naive and one CD8 memory plates per donor.

The data were produced by immunoSEQ multiplex PCR, yet TCRdb's version contains in-frame clones alone and is incomplete. The profile shows some 2.1 million clones, approximately 95% of them singletons. The naive CD8 subset, CD45RO-negative cells positively selected for CCR7, excluded terminally differentiated effector memory CD45RA+ cells. General observations from the study: With few donors, the genetic and exposure-history diversity represented was limited. Memory subsets had estimated richness that was generally smaller than that of naive subsets.

Germline CDR1 is MRHNA and CDR2 is SNTAGT. This CDR3 is built from 12 residues. The ends were cut back, 8 bases at V and 4 bases at J, with 12 bases in the middle. To note about this clone: Its cognate antigen is unknown.

Material: naive CD8+ T cells sorted from blood. This sequence originates from a man aged 18 to 29 in good health. J is TRBJ2-7 and V is TRBV6-4, with D perhaps TRBD1 (6 bases). The CDR3: CASLTGLYEQYF. In DNA, the CDR3 is TGTGCCAGCTTAACAGGGTTGTACGAGCAGTACTTC.